A selection of T cell receptor beta chains follows, all from one sample in a study of blood T cell repertoires in COVID-19. Data came from immunoSEQ multiplex PCR; TCRdb stores just in-frame clones and leaves some out. The sample shows 250,000 to 300,000 clones, about four fifths of them seen only once. The sequencing input was peripheral blood. The receptors originated from a woman aged 55-69 years with active or convalescent COVID-19. Each CDR3 is given with its conserved first and last residue. D genes are given only for firm matches. Expanded clones are given a class, and other clones once, few, many or no size at all.

v_gene	abundance	j_gene	d_gene	CDR3nt	CDR3aa
TRBV3-1/TRBV3-2	few	TRBJ2-4	TRBD1	TGTGCCAGCAGCCACAGACAGGGCCAGCTAGCCAAAAACATTCAGTACTTC	CASSHRQGQLAKNIQYF
TRBV7-7	few	TRBJ2-3	-	TGTGCCAGCAGCTTAGGTCGAACAGTGAAGCCAGATACGCAGTATTTT	CASSLGRTVKPDTQYF
TRBV11-2	many	TRBJ1-1	TRBD1	TGTGCCAGCAGCTTAGAGGACCCCCTCAGGGGGGCTTTCTTT	CASSLEDPLRGAFF
TRBV6-4	-	TRBJ2-3	TRBD2	TGTGCCAGCAGCCCCGCCGGGACTAGACCAGATACGCAGTATTTT	CASSPAGTRPDTQYF
TRBV5-5	-	TRBJ1-5	-	TGTGCCAGCAGCTTGGATCCAGGGCGCAATCAGCCCCAGCATTTT	CASSLDPGRNQPQHF
TRBV6-5	-	TRBJ1-2	TRBD1	TGTGCCAACTCCCTTCCGGGACAGGGGGGGAATGGCTACACCTTC	CANSLPGQGGNGYTF
TRBV27	-	TRBJ1-2	TRBD1	TGTGCCAGCACCGGGACAGGGGGTGGCTACACCTTC	CASTGTGGGYTF
TRBV7-2	-	TRBJ2-1	-	TGTGCCATGAGCTCCTACAATGAGCAGTTCTTC	CAMSSYNEQFF
TRBV7-6	-	TRBJ2-5	TRBD1	TGTGCCAGCAGCCCTCTGACAGGGACCAACCAAGAGACCCAGTACTTC	CASSPLTGTNQETQYF
TRBV3-1/TRBV3-2	-	TRBJ1-3	-	TGTGCCAGCAGCCGAACCGACAGGTCCTCTGGAAACACCATATATTTT	CASSRTDRSSGNTIYF
TRBV6-5	many	TRBJ2-2	TRBD1	TGTGCCAGCAGATCCGGGACAGTGAACACCGGGGAGCTGTTTTTT	CASRSGTVNTGELFF
TRBV7-9	-	TRBJ2-7	-	TGTGCCAGCGCGAGGGGGGGCGAGCAGTACTTC	CASARGGEQYF
TRBV4-1	few	TRBJ1-2	TRBD1	TGCGCCAGCAGCCCCTTGGGTGTAGAGACAGGGTATGGCTACACCTTC	CASSPLGVETGYGYTF
TRBV7-2	-	TRBJ2-7	TRBD1	TGTGCCAGCAGCCCAACCGGGACAGGGTTCTACGAGCAGTACTTC	CASSPTGTGFYEQYF
TRBV10-3	-	TRBJ1-5	-	TGTGCCATCAGTGAAATGGGGCTCAATCAGCCCCAGCATTTT	CAISEMGLNQPQHF
TRBV28	-	TRBJ2-1	TRBD1	TGTGCCAGCAGTTCCGGACAGGGCGTAACCTACAATGAGCAGTTCTTC	CASSSGQGVTYNEQFF
TRBV7-2	-	TRBJ2-7	TRBD2	TGTGCCAGCAGCAGAGTTACAGCGGGGACGTTCGGGTACGAGCAGTACTTC	CASSRVTAGTFGYEQYF
TRBV6-2/TRBV6-3	-	TRBJ2-7	TRBD2	TGTGCCAGCAGCCGCGGCAGACTAGCGGGGGGGTTCTACGAGCAGTACTTC	CASSRGRLAGGFYEQYF
TRBV10-1	few	TRBJ2-2	-	TGCGCCAGCAGTGAGTGGCGGGGGCTAAACACCGGGGAGCTGTTTTTT	CASSEWRGLNTGELFF
TRBV7-9	-	TRBJ1-1	-	TGTGCCAGCAGCTTAATTGGCGGGGGTCTGAACACTGAAGCTTTCTTT	CASSLIGGGLNTEAFF